This passage covers 12 T cell receptor beta chains from one sample sequenced in a study of cytomegalovirus exposure and HLA in healthy donors. Both 60 Vbeta primers and 13 Jbeta primers went into the PCR. Profiling relied on immunoSEQ multiplex PCR, and the TCRdb table lists in-frame clones only, not all of them. The data contain under 100,000 clones, about 70% of them singletons. The source material was PBMCs. Receptor source: a human donor in good health.

CDR3 amino acids: CASSLVFGLNTEAFF. The CDR3 coding sequence is TGTGCCAGCAGTTTGGTTTTTGGGCTTAACACTGAAGCTTTCTTT. This chain joins TRBV27 and TRBJ1-1; D is unclear. This CDR3 has 15 residues. The V and J ends lost 3 bases and 2 bases respectively, with 13 bases between them. The germline CDR1 and CDR2 sequences are MNHEY and SMNVEV (reference sequence).

The chain has TRBV18 and TRBJ2-5; TRBD2 agrees at 10 bases. The CDR3 covers 14 residues. The J segment lost 5 bases and the V segment lost 3 bases, leaving 3 bases of the junction unmatched. CDR1 KGHSH and CDR2 LQKENI come from the germline V gene. CDR3 sequence: CASSPLAGVETQYF. In DNA form, the CDR3 reads TGTGCCAGCTCACCGCTAGCGGGGGTGGAGACCCAGTACTTC.

A word on this clone: An end of the junction does not agree with germline; a read error may underlie this. The V and J genes are TRBV2 and TRBJ2-1; D not resolved. The CDR3 is 11 residues long. Germline values: CDR1 SNHLY, CDR2 FYNNEI. CDR3 sequence (DNA): TGTGCCAGCAACGAGAACAGCCCTCAGGTCTTC. Its translation: CASNENSPQVF.

The J gene is TRBJ2-2, the V gene TRBV11-3; D uncertain. The CDR3 has 14 amino acids. Germline V gene data show CDR1 as SGHNT and CDR2 as YENEEA. V was trimmed by 2 bases and J by 1 base, leaving 5 bases between them. CDR3 loop: CASSLTGNTGELFF. CDR3 sequence (DNA): TGTGCCAGCAGCTTAACGGGGAACACCGGGGAGCTGTTTTTT.

The chain couples TRBV15 to TRBJ2-2; the D gene is possibly TRBD1 (6 bases). CDR1 is LNHNV and CDR2 is YYDKDF in the germline V gene (reference sequence). The CDR3 covers 14 residues. V was cut by 9 bases and J by 0 bases, with 11 bases left in between. This CDR3 is CATLTGSNTGELFF. CDR3 sequence (DNA): TGTGCCACTTTAACAGGGTCGAACACCGGGGAGCTGTTTTTT.

The rearrangement joins TRBV7-9 to TRBJ2-5, with a possible D match to TRBD1 (5 bases). Trimming stripped 4 bases from V and 5 bases from J, with 11 bases between. CDR1 is SEHNR and CDR2 is FQNEAQ in the germline V gene (reference sequence). This CDR3 is built from 13 residues. CDR3 in amino acids: CASSSTGSETQYF. CDR3 sequence (DNA): TGTGCCAGCAGCTCAACAGGATCGGAGACCCAGTACTTC.

The chain uses TRBV9 and TRBJ2-1, with D maybe TRBD2 (6 bases). This CDR3 has 18 amino acids. Germline assignment: CDR1 SGDLS and CDR2 YYNGEE. V gave up 3 bases and J gave up 0 bases, with 19 bases separating them. The CDR3 DNA reads TGTGCCAGCAGCGAGGCGGGAACATGGCGCGGCTCCTACAATGAGCAGTTCTTC. It encodes CASSEAGTWRGSYNEQFF. Looking up the rest from reference TRBV9 and TRBJ2-1 gives the full variable domain: DSGVTQTPKHLITATGQRVTLRCSPRSGDLSVYWYQQSLDQGLQFLIQYYNGEERAKGNILERFSAQQFPDLHSELNLSSLELGDSALYFCASSEAGTWRGSYNEQFFGPGTRLTVL.

The rearrangement links TRBV5-4 to TRBJ2-7; 9 nucleotides match TRBD2. V shed 0 bases and J 5 bases; nucleotides not matched to a gene: 6. CDR1 SGHNT and CDR2 YYREEE come from the germline V gene (reference sequence). This CDR3 has 15 amino acids. DNA of the CDR3: TGTGCCAGCAGCTTGGCGGGCGGGAGGGCTAACGAGCAGTACTTC. Amino acids: CASSLAGGRANEQYF.

As concerns this clone: At one of its ends the junction is not consistent with the germline gene, which may arise from a read error. V and J are TRBV27 and TRBJ1-2, with TRBD1 identical over 12 bases. CDR3 size: 14 residues. Germline V lookup: CDR1 MNHEY, CDR2 SMNVEV (reference sequence). CDR3 DNA: TGTGCCAGCCGTTTGGGACAGGGGGCGCATGGCTACACCTTC. Translated: CASRLGQGAHGYTF.

This chain connects TRBV11-2 to TRBJ1-1; D is unclear. The CDR3 runs to 16 residues. Germline values: CDR1 SGHAT, CDR2 FQNNGV. The germline V and J ends were trimmed by 5 bases and 1 base, with 17 bases remaining between them. The CDR3 loop reads CASSPGAGKENTEAFF. The CDR3 DNA follows: TGTGCCAGCAGCCCAGGTGCGGGAAAGGAGAACACTGAAGCTTTCTTT. The variable domain in full, completed from reference TRBV11-2 and TRBJ1-1, reads EAGVAQSPRYKIIEKRQSVAFWCNPISGHATLYWYQQILGQGPKLLIQFQNNGVVDDSQLPKDRFSAERLKGVDSTLKIQPAKLEDSAVYLCASSPGAGKENTEAFFGQGTRLTVV.

The chain has TRBV19 and TRBJ1-5; D unclear. V lost 6 bases to trimming and J lost 0 bases, with 12 bases between them. CDR1 LNHDA and CDR2 SQIVND come from the germline V gene (reference sequence). The CDR3 loop spans 15 amino acids. In nucleotides, the CDR3 is TGTGCCAGTAGAACGACAAGTAATAGCAATCAGCCCCAGCATTTT. It yields the protein CASRTTSNSNQPQHF.

J is TRBJ2-7 and V is TRBV5-6; D ambiguous. V was shortened by 2 bases and J by 6 bases, with 6 bases between the two germline ends. The CDR3 covers 11 residues. Germline V CDR1 and CDR2: SGHDT, YYEEEE. The CDR3 reads CASSFLSEQYF. The CDR3 nucleotides are TGTGCCAGCAGCTTTTTATCCGAGCAGTACTTC.